This T cell receptor (beta chain) was recovered during a study of cytomegalovirus exposure and HLA in healthy donors. This CDR3 region has 11 residues. The germline V and J ends were trimmed by 5 bases and 8 bases, with 7 bases remaining between them. CDR1 MNHNY and CDR2 SVGAGI come from the germline V gene (reference sequence). Primers included in the PCR were 60 Vbeta and 13 Jbeta primers. TCRdb keeps only in-frame clones here, not all; method: immunoSEQ multiplex PCR. Here the sample table reports 140,000 to 150,000 clones. Overall study findings and caveats: Common viral pathogens were later found to be apparently linked to several of the most significant clusters.

Comments on this clone: Antigen specificity is unknown.

The TCR originated in a woman between 50 and 59 years old in good health and CMV-seronegative. The V gene is TRBV6-6, the J gene TRBJ1-5, with D possibly TRBD1 on 6 matching bases. What was sequenced was PBMCs. The CDR3, as DNA: TGTGCCAGCAGTAGGGGGAAGCCCCAGCATTTT. This sequence encodes CASSRGKPQHF.